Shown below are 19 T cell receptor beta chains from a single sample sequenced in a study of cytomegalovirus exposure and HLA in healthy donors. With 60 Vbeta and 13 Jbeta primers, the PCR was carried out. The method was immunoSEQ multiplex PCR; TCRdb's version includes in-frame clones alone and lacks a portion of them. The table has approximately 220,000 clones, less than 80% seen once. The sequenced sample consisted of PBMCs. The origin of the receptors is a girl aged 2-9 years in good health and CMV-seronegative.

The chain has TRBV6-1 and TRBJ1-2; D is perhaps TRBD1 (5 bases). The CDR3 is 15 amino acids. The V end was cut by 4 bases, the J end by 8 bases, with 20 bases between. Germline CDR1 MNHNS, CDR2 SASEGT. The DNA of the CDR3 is TGTGCCAGCAGTGGCCGCGGGACCAGGTCGGGGGGCTACACCTTC. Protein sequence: CASSGRGTRSGGYTF.

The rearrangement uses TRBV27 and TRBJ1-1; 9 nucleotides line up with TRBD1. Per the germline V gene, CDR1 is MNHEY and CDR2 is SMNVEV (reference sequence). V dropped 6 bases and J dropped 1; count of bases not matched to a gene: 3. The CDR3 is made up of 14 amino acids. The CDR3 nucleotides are TGTGCCAGCAGGGGGGACAGGGAGAACACTGAAGCTTTCTTT. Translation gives CASRGDRENTEAFF.

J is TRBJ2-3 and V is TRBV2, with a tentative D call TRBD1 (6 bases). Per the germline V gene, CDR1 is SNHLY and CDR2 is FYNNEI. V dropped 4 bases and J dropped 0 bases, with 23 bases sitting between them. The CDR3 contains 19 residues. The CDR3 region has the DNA TGTGCCAGCAGTGCCGGCAGGGGACCATCCATCATCAGCACAGATACGCAGTATTTT. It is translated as CASSAGRGPSIISTDTQYF.

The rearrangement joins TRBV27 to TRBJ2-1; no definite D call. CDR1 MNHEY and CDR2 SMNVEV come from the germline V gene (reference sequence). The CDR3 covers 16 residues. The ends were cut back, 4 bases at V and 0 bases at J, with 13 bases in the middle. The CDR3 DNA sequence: TGTGCCAGCAGTTCTATCTCGGTTTTCTCCTACAATGAGCAGTTCTTC. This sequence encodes CASSSISVFSYNEQFF.

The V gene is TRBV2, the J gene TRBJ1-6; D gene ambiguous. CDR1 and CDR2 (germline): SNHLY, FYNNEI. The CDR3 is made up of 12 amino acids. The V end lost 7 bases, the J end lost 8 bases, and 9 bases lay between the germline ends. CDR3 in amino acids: CASTRGYSPLHF. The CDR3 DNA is TGTGCCAGCACCAGAGGTTATTCACCCCTCCACTTT.

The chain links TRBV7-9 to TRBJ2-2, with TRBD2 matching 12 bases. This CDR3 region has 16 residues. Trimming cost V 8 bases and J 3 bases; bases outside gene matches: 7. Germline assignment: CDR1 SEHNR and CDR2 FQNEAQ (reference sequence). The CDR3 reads CASQLAGGSDTGELFF. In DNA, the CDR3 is TGTGCCAGCCAACTAGCGGGGGGATCGGACACCGGGGAGCTGTTTTTT.

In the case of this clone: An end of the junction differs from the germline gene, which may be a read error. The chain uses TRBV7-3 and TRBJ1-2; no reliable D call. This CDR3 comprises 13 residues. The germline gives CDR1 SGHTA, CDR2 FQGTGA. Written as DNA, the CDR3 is TGTGCCAGCAGTTTAACCGGGTCATATGGCTACACCTTC. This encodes CASSLTGSYGYTF.

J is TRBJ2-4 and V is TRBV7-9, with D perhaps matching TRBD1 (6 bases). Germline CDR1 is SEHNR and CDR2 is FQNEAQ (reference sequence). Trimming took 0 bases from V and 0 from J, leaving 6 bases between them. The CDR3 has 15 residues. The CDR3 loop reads CASSLATGAKNIQYF. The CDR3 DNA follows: TGTGCCAGCAGCTTAGCGACAGGAGCCAAAAACATTCAGTACTTC.

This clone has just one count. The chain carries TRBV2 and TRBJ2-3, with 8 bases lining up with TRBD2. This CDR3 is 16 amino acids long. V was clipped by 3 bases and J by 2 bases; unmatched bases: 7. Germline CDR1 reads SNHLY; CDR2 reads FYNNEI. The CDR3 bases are TGTGCCAGCAGTGAGGGTCGGGGGGGGTCCACAGATACGCAGTATTTT. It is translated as CASSEGRGGSTDTQYF.

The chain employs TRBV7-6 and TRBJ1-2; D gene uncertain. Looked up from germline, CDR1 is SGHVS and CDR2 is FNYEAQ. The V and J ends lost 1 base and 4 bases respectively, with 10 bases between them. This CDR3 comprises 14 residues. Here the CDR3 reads CASSLESGSYGYTF. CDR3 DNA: TGTGCCAGCAGCTTAGAGTCAGGATCCTATGGCTACACCTTC. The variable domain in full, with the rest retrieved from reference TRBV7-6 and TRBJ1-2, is GAGVSQSPRYKVTKRGQDVALRCDPISGHVSLYWYRQALGQGPEFLTYFNYEAQQDKSGLPNDRFSAERPEGSISTLTIQRTEQRDSAMYRCASSLESGSYGYTFGSGTRLTVV.

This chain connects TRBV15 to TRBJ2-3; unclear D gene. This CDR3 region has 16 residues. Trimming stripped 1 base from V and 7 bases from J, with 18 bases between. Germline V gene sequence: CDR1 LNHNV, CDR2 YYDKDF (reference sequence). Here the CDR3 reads CATSRGVSSEENTQYF. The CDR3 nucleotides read TGTGCCACCAGCAGAGGTGTTAGCTCTGAGGAAAATACGCAGTATTTT.

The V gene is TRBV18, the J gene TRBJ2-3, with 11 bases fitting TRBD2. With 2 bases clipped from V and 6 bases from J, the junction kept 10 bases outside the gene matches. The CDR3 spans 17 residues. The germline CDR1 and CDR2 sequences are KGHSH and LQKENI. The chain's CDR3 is CASSPTRSGGAYDTQYF. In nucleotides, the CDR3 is TGTGCCAGCTCACCAACCCGTAGCGGGGGGGCATATGATACGCAGTATTTT.

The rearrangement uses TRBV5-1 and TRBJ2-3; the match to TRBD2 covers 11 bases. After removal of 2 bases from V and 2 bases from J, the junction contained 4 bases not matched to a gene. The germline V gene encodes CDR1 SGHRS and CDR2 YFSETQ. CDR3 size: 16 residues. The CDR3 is CASSFGTSGNTDTQYF. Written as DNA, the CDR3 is TGCGCCAGCAGCTTCGGGACTAGCGGAAACACAGATACGCAGTATTTT.

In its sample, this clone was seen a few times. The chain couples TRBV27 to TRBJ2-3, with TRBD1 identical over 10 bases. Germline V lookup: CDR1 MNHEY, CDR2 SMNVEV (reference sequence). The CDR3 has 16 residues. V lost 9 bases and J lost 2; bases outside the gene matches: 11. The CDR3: CASQRAGTGVTDTQYF. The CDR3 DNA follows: TGTGCCAGTCAGAGGGCCGGGACAGGGGTCACAGATACGCAGTATTTT.

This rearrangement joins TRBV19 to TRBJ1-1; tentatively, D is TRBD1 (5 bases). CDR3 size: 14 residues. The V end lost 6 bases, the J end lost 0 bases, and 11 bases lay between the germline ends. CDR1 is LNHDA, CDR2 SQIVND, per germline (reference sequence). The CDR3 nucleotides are TGTGCCAGTAGCCAGGGTGGGGTGAACACTGAAGCTTTCTTT. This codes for CASSQGGVNTEAFF.

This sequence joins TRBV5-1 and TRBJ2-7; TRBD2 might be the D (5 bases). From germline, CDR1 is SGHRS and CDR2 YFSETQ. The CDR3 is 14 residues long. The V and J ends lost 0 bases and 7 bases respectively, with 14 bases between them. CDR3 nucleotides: TGCGCCAGCAGCTTGGTTCTTAACTCGGGAGAGCAGTACTTC. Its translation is CASSLVLNSGEQYF.

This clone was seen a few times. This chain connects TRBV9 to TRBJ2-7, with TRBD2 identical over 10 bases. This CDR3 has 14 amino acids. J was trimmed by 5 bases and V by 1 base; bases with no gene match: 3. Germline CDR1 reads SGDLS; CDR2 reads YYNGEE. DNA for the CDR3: TGTGCCAGCAGCGTACTAGCGGGGGCTCACGAGCAGTACTTC. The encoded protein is CASSVLAGAHEQYF.

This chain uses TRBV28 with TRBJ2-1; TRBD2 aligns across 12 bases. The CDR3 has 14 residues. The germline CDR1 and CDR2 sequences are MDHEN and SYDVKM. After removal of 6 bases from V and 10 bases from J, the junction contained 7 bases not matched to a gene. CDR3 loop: CASRRLAGVGEQFF. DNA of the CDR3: TGTGCCAGCAGAAGACTAGCGGGAGTCGGGGAGCAGTTCTTC.

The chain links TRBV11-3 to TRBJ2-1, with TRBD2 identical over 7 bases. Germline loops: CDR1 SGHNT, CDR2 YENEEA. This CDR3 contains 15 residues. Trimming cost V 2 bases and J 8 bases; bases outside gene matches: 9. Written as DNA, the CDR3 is TGTGCCAGCAGCTTATCGGCGGGAGAGGGCGATGAGCAGTTCTTC. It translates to CASSLSAGEGDEQFF.